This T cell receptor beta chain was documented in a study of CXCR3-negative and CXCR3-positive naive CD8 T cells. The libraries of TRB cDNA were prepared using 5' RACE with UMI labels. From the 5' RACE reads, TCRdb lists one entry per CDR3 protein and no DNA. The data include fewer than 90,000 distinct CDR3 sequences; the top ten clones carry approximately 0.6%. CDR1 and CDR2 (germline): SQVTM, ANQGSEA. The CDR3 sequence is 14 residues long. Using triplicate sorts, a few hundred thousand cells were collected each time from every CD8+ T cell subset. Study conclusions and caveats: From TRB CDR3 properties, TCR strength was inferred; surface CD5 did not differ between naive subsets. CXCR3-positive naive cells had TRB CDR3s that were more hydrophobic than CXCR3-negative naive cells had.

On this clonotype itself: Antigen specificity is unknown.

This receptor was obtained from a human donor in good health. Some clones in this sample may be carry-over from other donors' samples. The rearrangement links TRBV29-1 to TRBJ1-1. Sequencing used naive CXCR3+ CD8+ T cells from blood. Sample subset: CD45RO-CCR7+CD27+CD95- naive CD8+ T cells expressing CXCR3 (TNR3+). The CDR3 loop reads CSVGWTSLNTEAFF.